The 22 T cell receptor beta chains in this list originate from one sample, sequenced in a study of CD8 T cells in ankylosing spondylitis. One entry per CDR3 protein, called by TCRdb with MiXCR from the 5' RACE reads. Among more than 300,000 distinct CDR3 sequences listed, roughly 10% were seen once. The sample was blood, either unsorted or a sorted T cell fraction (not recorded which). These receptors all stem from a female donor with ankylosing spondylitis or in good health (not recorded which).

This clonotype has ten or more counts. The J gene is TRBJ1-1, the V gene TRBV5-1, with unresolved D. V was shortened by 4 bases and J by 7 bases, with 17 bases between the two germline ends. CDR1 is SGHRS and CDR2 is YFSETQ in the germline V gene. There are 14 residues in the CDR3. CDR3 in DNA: TGCGCCAGCAGCGCGGACGGGAACCGGGGTGAAGCTTTCTTT. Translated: CASSADGNRGEAFF.

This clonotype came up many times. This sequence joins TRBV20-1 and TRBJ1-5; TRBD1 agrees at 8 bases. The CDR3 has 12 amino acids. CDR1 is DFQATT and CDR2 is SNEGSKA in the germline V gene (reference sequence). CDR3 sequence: CSIGDRWQPQHF. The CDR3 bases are TGCAGCATCGGGGACAGGTGGCAGCCCCAGCATTTT.

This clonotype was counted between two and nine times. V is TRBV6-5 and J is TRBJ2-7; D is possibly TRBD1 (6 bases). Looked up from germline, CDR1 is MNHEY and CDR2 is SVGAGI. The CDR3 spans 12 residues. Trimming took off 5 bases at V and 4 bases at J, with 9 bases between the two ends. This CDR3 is CASSIRGYEQYF. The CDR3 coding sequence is TGTGCCAGCAGTATCAGGGGTTACGAGCAGTACTTC.

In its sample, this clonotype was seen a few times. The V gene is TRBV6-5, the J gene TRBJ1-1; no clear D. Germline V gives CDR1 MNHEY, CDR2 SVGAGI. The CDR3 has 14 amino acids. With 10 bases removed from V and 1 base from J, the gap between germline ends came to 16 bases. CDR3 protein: CATLHPTGNTEAFF. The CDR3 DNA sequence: TGTGCCACGTTACACCCCACGGGGAACACTGAAGCTTTCTTT.

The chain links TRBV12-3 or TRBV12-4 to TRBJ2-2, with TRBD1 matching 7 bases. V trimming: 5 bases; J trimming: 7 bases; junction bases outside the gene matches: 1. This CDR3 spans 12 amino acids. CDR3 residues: CASSTGVGELFF. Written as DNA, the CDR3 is TGTGCCAGCAGTACAGGGGTCGGGGAGCTGTTTTTT.

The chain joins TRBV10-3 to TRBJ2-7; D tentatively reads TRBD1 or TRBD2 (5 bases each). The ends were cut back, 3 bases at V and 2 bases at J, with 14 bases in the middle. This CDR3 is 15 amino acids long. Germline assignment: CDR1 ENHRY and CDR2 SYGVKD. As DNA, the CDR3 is TGTGCCATCAGTGACCACACGAGGGGTACCTACGAGCAGTACTTC. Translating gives CAISDHTRGTYEQYF.

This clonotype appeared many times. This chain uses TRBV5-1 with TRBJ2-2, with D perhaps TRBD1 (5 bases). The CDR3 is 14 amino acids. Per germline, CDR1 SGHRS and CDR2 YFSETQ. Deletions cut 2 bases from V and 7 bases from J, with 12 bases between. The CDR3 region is CASSFDRSDGELFF. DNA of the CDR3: TGCGCCAGCAGCTTTGACAGAAGTGACGGGGAGCTGTTTTTT.

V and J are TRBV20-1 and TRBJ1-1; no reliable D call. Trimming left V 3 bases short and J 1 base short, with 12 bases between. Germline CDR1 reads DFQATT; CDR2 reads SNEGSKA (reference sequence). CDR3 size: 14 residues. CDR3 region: CSASREARNTEAFF. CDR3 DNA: TGCAGTGCTAGTCGAGAGGCCCGGAACACTGAAGCTTTCTTT.

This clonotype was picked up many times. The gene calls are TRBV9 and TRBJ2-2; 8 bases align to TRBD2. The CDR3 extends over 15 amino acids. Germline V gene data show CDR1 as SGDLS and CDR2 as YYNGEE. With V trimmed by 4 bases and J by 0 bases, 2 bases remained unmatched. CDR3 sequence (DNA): TGTGCCAGCAGCCGGACTAGCCCGAACACCGGGGAGCTGTTTTTT. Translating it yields CASSRTSPNTGELFF.

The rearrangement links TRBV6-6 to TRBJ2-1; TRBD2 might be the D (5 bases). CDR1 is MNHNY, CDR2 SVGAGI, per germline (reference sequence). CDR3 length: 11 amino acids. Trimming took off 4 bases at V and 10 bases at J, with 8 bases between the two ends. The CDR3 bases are TGTGCCAGCAGTTTACGGAGGGAGCAGTTCTTC. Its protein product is CASSLRREQFF.

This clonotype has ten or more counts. For the CDR3, the DNA is TGCAGTGCTAGAAGGTCAGCGGACGAGCAGTACTTC. It is translated as CSARRSADEQYF. V gene TRBV20-1 combines with J gene TRBJ2-7, with D possibly being TRBD2 (5 bases). The CDR3 covers 12 residues. Germline-derived CDR1 and CDR2 are DFQATT and SNEGSKA (reference sequence). V was clipped by 2 bases and J by 5 bases, with 10 bases between them.

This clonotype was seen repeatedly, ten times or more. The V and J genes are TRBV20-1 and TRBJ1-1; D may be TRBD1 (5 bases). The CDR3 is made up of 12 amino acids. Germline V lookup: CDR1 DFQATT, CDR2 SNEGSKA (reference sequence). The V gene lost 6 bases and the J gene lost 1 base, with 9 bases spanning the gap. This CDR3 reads CSAPRGNTEAFF. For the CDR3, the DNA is TGCAGTGCCCCAAGGGGGAACACTGAAGCTTTCTTT.

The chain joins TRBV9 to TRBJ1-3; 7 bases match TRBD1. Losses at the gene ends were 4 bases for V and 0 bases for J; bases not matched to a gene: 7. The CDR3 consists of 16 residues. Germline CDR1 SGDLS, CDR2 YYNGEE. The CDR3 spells CASSPRTGPSGNTIYF. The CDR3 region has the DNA TGTGCCAGCAGCCCACGGACAGGACCCTCTGGAAACACCATATATTTT.

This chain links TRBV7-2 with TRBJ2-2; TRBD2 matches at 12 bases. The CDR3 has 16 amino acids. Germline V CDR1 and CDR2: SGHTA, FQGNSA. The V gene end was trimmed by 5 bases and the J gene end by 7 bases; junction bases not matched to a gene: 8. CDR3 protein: CASSLPSGRAGGELFF. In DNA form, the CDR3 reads TGTGCCAGCAGCCTCCCTAGCGGGAGGGCCGGCGGGGAGCTGTTTTTT.

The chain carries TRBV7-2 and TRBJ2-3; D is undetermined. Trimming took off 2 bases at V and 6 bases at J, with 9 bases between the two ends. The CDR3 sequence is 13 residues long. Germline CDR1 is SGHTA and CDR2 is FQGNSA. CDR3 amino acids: CASSLRVKDTQYF. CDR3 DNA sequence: TGTGCCAGCAGCTTACGGGTGAAGGATACGCAGTATTTT.

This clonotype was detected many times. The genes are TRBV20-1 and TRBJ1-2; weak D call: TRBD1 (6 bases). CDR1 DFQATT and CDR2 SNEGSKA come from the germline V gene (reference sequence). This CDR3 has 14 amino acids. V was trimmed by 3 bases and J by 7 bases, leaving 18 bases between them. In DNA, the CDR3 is TGCAGTGCTAGGGGGGCCAACCTACGGTCTGGCTACACCTTC. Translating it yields CSARGANLRSGYTF.

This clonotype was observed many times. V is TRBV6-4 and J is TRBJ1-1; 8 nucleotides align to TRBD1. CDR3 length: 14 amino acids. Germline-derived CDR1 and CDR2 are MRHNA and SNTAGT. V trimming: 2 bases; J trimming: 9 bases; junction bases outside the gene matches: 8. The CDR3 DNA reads TGTGCCAGCAGTGACGGGGCAGGGGGCTCCAAAGCTTTCTTT. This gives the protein CASSDGAGGSKAFF.

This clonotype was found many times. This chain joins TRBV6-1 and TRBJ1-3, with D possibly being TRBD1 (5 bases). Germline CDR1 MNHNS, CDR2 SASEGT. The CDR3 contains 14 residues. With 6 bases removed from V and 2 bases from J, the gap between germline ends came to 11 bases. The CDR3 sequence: CASRSTGAGNTIYF. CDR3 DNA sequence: TGTGCCAGCAGATCCACAGGCGCTGGAAACACCATATATTTT.

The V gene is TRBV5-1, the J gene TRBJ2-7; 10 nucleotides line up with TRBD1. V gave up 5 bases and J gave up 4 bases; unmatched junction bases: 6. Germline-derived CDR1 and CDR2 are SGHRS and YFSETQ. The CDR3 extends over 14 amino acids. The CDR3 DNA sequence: TGCGCCAGCAGAACCGGGACAGGGGTTTACGAGCAGTACTTC. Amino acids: CASRTGTGVYEQYF.

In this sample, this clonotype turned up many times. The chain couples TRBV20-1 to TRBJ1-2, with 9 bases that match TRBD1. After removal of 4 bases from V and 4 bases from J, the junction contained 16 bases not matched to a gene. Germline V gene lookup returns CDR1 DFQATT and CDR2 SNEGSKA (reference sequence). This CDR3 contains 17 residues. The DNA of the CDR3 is TGCAGTGCTAACGGACAGGGGAAAATGGCTGGCGGCTATGGCTACACCTTC. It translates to CSANGQGKMAGGYGYTF.

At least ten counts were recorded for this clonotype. The CDR3 DNA reads TGCGCCAGCAGCCCGCCCGAACCCTACAATGAGCAGTTCTTC. It yields the protein CASSPPEPYNEQFF. V is TRBV5-1 and J is TRBJ2-1; no reliable D call. The germline V gene encodes CDR1 SGHRS and CDR2 YFSETQ. The CDR3 has 14 amino acids. Trimming took 4 bases from V and 2 from J, leaving 10 bases between them. Using reference TRBV5-1 and TRBJ2-1 for the parts outside the CDR3, the full variable domain is KAGVTQTPRYLIKTRGQQVTLSCSPISGHRSVSWYQQTPGQGLQFLFEYFSETQRNKGNFPGRFSGRQFSNSRSEMNVSTLELGDSALYLCASSPPEPYNEQFFGPGTRLTVL.

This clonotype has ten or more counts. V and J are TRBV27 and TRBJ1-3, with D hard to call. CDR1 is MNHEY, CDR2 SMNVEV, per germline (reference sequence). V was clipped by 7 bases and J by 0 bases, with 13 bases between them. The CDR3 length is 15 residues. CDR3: CASKATANSGNTIYF. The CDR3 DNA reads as TGTGCCAGCAAAGCAACAGCTAACTCTGGAAACACCATATATTTT.